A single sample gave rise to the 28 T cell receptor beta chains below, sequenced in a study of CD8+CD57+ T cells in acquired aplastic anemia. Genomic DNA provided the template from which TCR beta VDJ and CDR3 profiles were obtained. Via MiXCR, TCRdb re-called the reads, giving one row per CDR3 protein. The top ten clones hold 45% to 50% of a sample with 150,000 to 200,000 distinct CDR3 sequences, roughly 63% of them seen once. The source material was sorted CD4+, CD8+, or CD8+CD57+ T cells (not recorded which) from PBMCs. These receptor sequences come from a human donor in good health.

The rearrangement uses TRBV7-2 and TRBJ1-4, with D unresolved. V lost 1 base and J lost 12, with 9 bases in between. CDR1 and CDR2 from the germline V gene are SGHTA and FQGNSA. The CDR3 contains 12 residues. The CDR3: CASSLVGVELFF. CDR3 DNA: TGTGCCAGCAGCTTAGTTGGCGTAGAACTGTTTTTT.

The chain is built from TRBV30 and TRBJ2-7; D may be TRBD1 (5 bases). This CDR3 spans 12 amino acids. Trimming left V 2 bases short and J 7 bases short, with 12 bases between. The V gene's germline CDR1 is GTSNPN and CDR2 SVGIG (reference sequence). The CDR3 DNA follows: TGTGCCTGGAGTCTTAGGGGTCGGGAGCAGTACTTC. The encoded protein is CAWSLRGREQYF.

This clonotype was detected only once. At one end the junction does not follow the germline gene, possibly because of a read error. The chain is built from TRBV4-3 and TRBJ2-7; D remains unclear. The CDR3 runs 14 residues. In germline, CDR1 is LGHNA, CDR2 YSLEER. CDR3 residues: CVSSQDPGSYEQYF. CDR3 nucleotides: TGCGTCAGCAGCCAAGACCCCGGGTCCTACGAGCAGTACTTC.

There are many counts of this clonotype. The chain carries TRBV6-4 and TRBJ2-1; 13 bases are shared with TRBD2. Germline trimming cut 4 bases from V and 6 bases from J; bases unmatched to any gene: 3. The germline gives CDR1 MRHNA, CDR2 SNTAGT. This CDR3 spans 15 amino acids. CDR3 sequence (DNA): TGTGCCAGCAGTGTGGGGACTAGCGGGATCAATGAGCAGTTCTTC. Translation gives CASSVGTSGINEQFF.

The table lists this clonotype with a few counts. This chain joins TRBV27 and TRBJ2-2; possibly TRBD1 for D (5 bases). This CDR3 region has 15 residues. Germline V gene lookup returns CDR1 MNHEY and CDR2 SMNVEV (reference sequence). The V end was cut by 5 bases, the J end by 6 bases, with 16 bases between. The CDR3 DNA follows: TGTGCCAGCAGTGCTTCGCTAGGGGCTGCCGGGGAGCTGTTTTTT. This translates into CASSASLGAAGELFF.

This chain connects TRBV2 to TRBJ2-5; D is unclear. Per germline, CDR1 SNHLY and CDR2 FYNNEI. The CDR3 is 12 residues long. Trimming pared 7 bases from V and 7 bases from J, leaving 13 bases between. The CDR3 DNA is TGTGCCAGCACTCCCTTCAGTAGGACCCAGTACTTC. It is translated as CASTPFSRTQYF.

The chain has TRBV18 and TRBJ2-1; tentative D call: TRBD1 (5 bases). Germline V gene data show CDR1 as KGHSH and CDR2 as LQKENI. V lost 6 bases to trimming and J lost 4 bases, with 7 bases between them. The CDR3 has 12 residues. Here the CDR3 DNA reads TGTGCCAGCTCCCAGGGTTACAATGAGCAGTTCTTC. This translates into CASSQGYNEQFF. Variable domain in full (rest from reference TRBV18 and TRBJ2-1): NAGVMQNPRHLVRRRGQEARLRCSPMKGHSHVYWYRQLPEEGLKFMVYLQKENIIDESGMPKERFSAEFPKEGPSILRIQQVVRGDSAAYFCASSQGYNEQFFGPGTRLTVL.

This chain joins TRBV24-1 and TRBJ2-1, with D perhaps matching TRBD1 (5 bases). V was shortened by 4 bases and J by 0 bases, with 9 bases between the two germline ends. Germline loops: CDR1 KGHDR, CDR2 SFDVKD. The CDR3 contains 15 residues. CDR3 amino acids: CATSDTDSSYNEQFF. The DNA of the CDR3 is TGTGCCACCAGTGACACAGACAGCTCCTACAATGAGCAGTTCTTC.

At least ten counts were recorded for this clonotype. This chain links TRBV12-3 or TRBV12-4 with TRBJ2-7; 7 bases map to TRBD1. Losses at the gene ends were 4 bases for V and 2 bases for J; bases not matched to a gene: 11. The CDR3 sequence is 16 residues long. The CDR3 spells CASSSLTGTAAYEQYF. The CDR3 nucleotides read TGTGCCAGCAGTTCCTTAACCGGGACAGCAGCCTACGAGCAGTACTTC.

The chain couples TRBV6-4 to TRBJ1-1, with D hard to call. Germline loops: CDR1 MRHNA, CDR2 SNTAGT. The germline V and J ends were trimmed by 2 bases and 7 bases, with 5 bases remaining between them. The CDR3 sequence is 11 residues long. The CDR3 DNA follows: TGTGCCAGCAGTGACAGATATGAAGCTTTCTTT. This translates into CASSDRYEAFF.

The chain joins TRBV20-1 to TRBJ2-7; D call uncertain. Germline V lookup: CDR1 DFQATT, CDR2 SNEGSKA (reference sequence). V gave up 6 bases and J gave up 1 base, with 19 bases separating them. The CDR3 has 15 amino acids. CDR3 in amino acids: CSASKSTPFSYEQYF. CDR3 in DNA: TGCAGTGCCAGCAAGTCGACGCCCTTTTCCTACGAGCAGTACTTC.

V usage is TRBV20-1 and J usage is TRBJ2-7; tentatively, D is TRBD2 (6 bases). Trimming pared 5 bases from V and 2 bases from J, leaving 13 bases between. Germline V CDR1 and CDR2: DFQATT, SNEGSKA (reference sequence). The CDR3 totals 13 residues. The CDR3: CSAYLAEAYEQYF. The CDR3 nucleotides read TGCAGTGCTTATTTAGCGGAGGCCTACGAGCAGTACTTC.

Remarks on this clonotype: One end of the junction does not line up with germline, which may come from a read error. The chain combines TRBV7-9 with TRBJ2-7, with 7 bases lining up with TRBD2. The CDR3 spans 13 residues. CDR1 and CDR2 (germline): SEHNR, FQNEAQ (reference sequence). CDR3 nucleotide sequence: TGTGCCACCAGCGGGGTCAGACCCTACGAGCAGTACTTC. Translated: CATSGVRPYEQYF.

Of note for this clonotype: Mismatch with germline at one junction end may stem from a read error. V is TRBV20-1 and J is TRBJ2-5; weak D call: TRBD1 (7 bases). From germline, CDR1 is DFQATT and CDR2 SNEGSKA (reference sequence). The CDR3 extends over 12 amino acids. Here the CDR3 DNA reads TGCAGTGCTAGGGACAGGAGGGGGGACCAGTGCTTC. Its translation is CSARDRRGDQCF.

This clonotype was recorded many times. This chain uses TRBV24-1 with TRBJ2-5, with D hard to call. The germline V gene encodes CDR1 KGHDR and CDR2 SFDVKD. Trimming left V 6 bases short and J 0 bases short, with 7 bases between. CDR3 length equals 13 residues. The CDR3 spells CATSSGYQETQYF. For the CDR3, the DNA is TGTGCCACCAGTAGTGGGTACCAAGAGACCCAGTACTTC.

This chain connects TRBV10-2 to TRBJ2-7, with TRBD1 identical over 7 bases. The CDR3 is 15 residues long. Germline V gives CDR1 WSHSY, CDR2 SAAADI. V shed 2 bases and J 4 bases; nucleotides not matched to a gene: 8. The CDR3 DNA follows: TGCGCCAGCAGTGAGGCGAACAGGGGACGGTACGAGCAGTACTTC. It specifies CASSEANRGRYEQYF.

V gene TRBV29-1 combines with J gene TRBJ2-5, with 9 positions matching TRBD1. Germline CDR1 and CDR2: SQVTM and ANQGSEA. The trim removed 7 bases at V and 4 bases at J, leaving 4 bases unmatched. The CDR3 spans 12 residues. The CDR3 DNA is TGCAGCGCGTACAGGGGGCCAGAGACCCAGTACTTC. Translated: CSAYRGPETQYF.

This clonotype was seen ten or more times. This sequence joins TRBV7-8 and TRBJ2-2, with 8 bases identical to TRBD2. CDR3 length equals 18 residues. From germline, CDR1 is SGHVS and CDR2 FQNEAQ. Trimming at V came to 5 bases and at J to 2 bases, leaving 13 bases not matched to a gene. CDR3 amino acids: CASSPRRIAGPNTGELFF. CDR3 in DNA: TGTGCCAGCAGCCCGAGGAGGATAGCGGGACCTAACACCGGGGAGCTGTTTTTT.

The CDR3 loop reads CASSLEALGGLYNEQFF. CDR3 DNA sequence: TGTGCCAGCAGTTTAGAAGCGTTGGGGGGCCTCTACAATGAGCAGTTCTTC. This chain uses TRBV12-3 or TRBV12-4 with TRBJ2-1; D tentatively reads TRBD1 or TRBD2 (6 bases each). CDR3 length: 17 amino acids. V gave up 1 base and J gave up 3 bases, with 16 bases separating them.

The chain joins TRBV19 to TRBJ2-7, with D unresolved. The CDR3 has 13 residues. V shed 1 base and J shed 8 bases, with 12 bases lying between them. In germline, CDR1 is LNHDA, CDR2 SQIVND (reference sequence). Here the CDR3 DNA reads TGTGCCAGTAGTATAGTCCCCTCGGACCAGCAGTACTTC. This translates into CASSIVPSDQQYF.

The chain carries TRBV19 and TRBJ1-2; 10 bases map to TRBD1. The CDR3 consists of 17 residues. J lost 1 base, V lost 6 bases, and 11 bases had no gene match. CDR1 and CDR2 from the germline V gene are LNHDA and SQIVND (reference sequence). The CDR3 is CASRGTGVKEGNYGYTF. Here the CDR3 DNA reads TGTGCCAGTAGGGGGACAGGGGTGAAGGAGGGTAACTATGGCTACACCTTC.

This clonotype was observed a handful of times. This CDR3 reads CSVEDPDIFQETQYF. CDR3 DNA sequence: TGCAGCGTTGAAGATCCCGACATATTTCAAGAGACCCAGTACTTC. The rearrangement joins TRBV29-1 to TRBJ2-5, with no clear D. The V end was cut by 0 bases, the J end by 2 bases, with 13 bases between. The CDR3 sequence is 15 residues long. Per the germline V gene, CDR1 is SQVTM and CDR2 is ANQGSEA. Drawing the rest from reference TRBV29-1 and TRBJ2-5, the complete variable domain is SAVISQKPSRDICQRGTSLTIQCQVDSQVTMMFWYRQQPGQSLTLIATANQGSEATYESGFVIDKFPISRPNLTFSTLTVSNMSPEDSSIYLCSVEDPDIFQETQYFGPGTRLLVL.

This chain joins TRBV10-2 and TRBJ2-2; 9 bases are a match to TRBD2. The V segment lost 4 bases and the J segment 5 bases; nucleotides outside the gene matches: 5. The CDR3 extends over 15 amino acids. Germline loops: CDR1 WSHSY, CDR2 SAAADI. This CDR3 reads CASSGGGGATGELFF. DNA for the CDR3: TGCGCCAGCAGTGGGGGCGGGGGGGCTACCGGGGAGCTGTTTTTT.

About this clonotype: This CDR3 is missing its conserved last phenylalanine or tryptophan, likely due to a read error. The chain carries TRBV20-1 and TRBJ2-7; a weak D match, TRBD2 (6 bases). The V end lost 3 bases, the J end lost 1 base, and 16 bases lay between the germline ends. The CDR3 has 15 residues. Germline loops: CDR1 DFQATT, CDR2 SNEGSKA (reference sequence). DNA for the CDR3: TGCAGTGCTAGGTGGATCGGGAGTATTTCCTACGAGCAGTACCTC. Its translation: CSARWIGSISYEQYL.

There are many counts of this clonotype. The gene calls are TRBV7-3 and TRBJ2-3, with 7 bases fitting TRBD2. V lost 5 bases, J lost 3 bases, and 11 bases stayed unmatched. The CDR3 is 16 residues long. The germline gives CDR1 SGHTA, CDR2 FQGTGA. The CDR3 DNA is TGTGCCAGCAGCCCGTTCGGGGGAGGGCCTACAGATACGCAGTATTTT. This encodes CASSPFGGGPTDTQYF.

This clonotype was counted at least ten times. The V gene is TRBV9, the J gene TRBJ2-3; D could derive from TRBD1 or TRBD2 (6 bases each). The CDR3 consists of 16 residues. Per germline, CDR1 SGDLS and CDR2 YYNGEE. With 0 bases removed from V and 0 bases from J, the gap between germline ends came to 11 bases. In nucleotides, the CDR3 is TGTGCCAGCAGCGTAGCTACAGGGACTAGCACAGATACGCAGTATTTT. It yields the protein CASSVATGTSTDTQYF.

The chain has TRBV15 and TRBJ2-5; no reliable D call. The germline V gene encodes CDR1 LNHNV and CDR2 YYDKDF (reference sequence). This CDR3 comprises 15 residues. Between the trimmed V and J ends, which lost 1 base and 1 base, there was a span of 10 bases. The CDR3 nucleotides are TGTGCCACCAGCAGAGTCCCGATCTCCCAAGAGACCCAGTACTTC. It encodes CATSRVPISQETQYF.

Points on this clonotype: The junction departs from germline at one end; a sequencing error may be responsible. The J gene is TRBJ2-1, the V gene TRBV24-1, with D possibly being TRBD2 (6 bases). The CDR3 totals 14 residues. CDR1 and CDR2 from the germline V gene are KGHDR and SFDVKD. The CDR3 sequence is CATSEAGLYNEQFF. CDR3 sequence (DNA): TGTGCCACCAGTGAGGCGGGGCTCTACAACGAGCAGTTCTTC.